These 15 T cell receptor beta chains came from one sample sequenced in a study of identical twins. TCRdb reprocessed the 5' RACE reads via MiXCR and lists one record per CDR3 protein. Of around 1.7 million distinct CDR3 sequences in the sample, around 33% are singletons; the top ten hold about 0.25%. Input material: cord blood. The receptors here all came from a newborn girl in good health.

This clonotype was counted only a few times. The rearrangement uses TRBV6-1 and TRBJ2-3, with D perhaps TRBD2 (6 bases). Germline V CDR1 and CDR2: MNHNS, SASEGT. Between the trimmed V and J ends, which lost 4 bases and 2 bases, there was a span of 16 bases. The CDR3 has 16 amino acids. In DNA form, the CDR3 reads TGTGCCAGCAGTGGAGACCGACTAGTGAACACAGATACGCAGTATTTT. It codes for CASSGDRLVNTDTQYF.

The sample holds many counts of this clonotype. This CDR3 is CASSHSGSSYNEQFF. DNA of the CDR3: TGTGCCAGCAGCCATAGCGGGAGCTCCTACAATGAGCAGTTCTTC. The chain carries TRBV3-1 and TRBJ2-1, with 9 bases identical to TRBD2. Germline V gene lookup returns CDR1 LGHDT and CDR2 YNNKEL (reference sequence). The CDR3 covers 15 residues. The V gene end was trimmed by 3 bases and the J gene end by 0 bases; junction bases not matched to a gene: 0.

The V gene is TRBV20-1, the J gene TRBJ2-7, with 10 bases lining up with TRBD2. The CDR3 covers 15 residues. J was trimmed by 0 bases and V by 3 bases; bases with no gene match: 5. Germline lookup yields CDR1 DFQATT and CDR2 SNEGSKA (reference sequence). CDR3 in DNA: TGCAGTGCTAGGGTACTAGCGGGGCGCTCCTACGAGCAGTACTTC. Amino acid sequence: CSARVLAGRSYEQYF.

This clonotype was detected only a few times. This rearrangement joins TRBV4-2 to TRBJ1-5, with D unclear. V was cut by 6 bases and J by 5 bases, with 11 bases left in between. Germline CDR1 is LGHNA and CDR2 is YNFKEQ. The CDR3 consists of 13 residues. This CDR3 is CASSQHVYQPQHF. As DNA, the CDR3 is TGTGCCAGCAGTCAACACGTCTATCAGCCCCAGCATTTT.

This clonotype turned up a few times. The rearrangement uses TRBV4-2 and TRBJ2-4; a possible D gene is TRBD2 (7 bases). Trimming left V 0 bases short and J 6 bases short, with 12 bases between. Germline V gene data show CDR1 as LGHNA and CDR2 as YNFKEQ. This CDR3 comprises 15 residues. DNA for the CDR3: TGTGCCAGCAGCCAAGAGGGGGGAGGGGGAAACATTCAGTACTTC. Translation gives CASSQEGGGGNIQYF.

The chain couples TRBV29-1 to TRBJ2-2, with D possibly matching TRBD1 (6 bases). Germline loops: CDR1 SQVTM, CDR2 ANQGSEA. V shed 7 bases and J shed 0 bases, with 12 bases lying between them. This CDR3 has 14 residues. CDR3 DNA: TGCAGCGCCCCACAGGGCCCGAACACCGGGGAGCTGTTTTTT. It translates to CSAPQGPNTGELFF.

This clonotype was detected only a few times. The chain employs TRBV9 and TRBJ2-1; 8 nucleotides line up with TRBD2. J lost 6 bases, V lost 2 bases, and 7 bases had no gene match. CDR3 size: 15 residues. Germline V gives CDR1 SGDLS, CDR2 YYNGEE. The CDR3 reads CASSVRAGGINEQFF. CDR3 bases: TGTGCCAGCAGCGTGCGGGCGGGAGGTATCAATGAGCAGTTCTTC.

This clonotype appeared a few times. The rearrangement joins TRBV9 to TRBJ2-7, with D possibly TRBD1 on 6 matching bases. Near its end, the DNA agrees better with TRBJ2-5, so the J call may be wrong. The CDR3 totals 15 residues. CDR1 and CDR2 from the germline V gene are SGDLS and YYNGEE. Written as DNA, the CDR3 is TGTGCCAGCAGCGTAGCCCACAGGGAGATTGAGACCCAGTACTTC. It encodes CASSVAHREIETQYF.

This clonotype was counted a single time. An end of the junction does not agree with germline; a read error may underlie this. The chain is built from TRBV25-1 and TRBJ2-5; D remains ambiguous. Germline lookup yields CDR1 MGHDK and CDR2 SYGVNS. The CDR3 consists of 16 residues. The CDR3 here is CASSELRPPYQGTQYF. In nucleotides, the CDR3 is TGTGCCAGCAGTGAATTAAGGCCGCCATACCAAGGGACCCAGTACTTC.

The chain uses TRBV5-1 and TRBJ2-4; 10 nucleotides align to TRBD1. The CDR3 contains 13 residues. Germline V CDR1 and CDR2: SGHRS, YFSETQ. The J segment lost 13 bases and the V segment lost 3 bases, leaving 7 bases of the junction unmatched. The chain's CDR3 is CASSSGTGVEQYF. The CDR3 DNA reads as TGCGCCAGCAGCTCCGGGACAGGGGTGGAGCAGTACTTC.

The table lists this clonotype with many counts. The V and J genes are TRBV4-2 and TRBJ2-3, with D possibly being TRBD1 or TRBD2 (6 bases each). The germline V gene encodes CDR1 LGHNA and CDR2 YNFKEQ. With 1 base removed from V and 0 bases from J, the gap between germline ends came to 11 bases. CDR3 length: 16 amino acids. The CDR3 sequence: CASSQGRGASTDTQYF. The DNA for the CDR3 is TGTGCCAGCAGCCAAGGGAGGGGGGCTAGCACAGATACGCAGTATTTT.

The table lists this clonotype with a few counts. The chain is built from TRBV7-9 and TRBJ2-5, with a weak D call TRBD2 (5 bases). CDR1 SEHNR and CDR2 FQNEAQ come from the germline V gene (reference sequence). The CDR3 extends over 15 amino acids. V dropped 0 bases and J dropped 2 bases, with 10 bases sitting between them. The CDR3 DNA follows: TGTGCCAGCAGCTTAGCGCTGGGAGAGCAAGAGACCCAGTACTTC. Protein: CASSLALGEQETQYF.

This clonotype was detected ten times or more. The gene calls are TRBV3-1 and TRBJ2-6; unclear D gene. Looked up from germline, CDR1 is LGHDT and CDR2 is YNNKEL (reference sequence). V was trimmed by 2 bases and J by 0 bases, leaving 2 bases between them. The CDR3 is made up of 14 amino acids. The CDR3 loop is CASSQFSGANVLTF. CDR3 DNA: TGTGCCAGCAGCCAATTCTCTGGGGCCAACGTCCTGACTTTC.

The V and J genes are TRBV20-1 and TRBJ2-2; D gene unclear. Per the germline V gene, CDR1 is DFQATT and CDR2 is SNEGSKA (reference sequence). CDR3 length: 15 residues. The V gene lost 1 base and the J gene lost 5 bases, with 14 bases spanning the gap. The CDR3 spells CSARGQLTLTGELFF. For the CDR3, the DNA is TGCAGTGCTAGAGGGCAACTAACTCTGACCGGGGAGCTGTTTTTT.

This clonotype was counted between two and nine times. The chain has TRBV10-3 and TRBJ2-1; 9 bases align to TRBD2. The ends lost 6 bases at V and 6 bases at J; junction bases unmatched: 9. Germline-derived CDR1 and CDR2 are ENHRY and SYGVKD. CDR3 length: 15 amino acids. CDR3 DNA sequence: TGTGCCATCAGGAAAATTAGCGGGGGTGGCAATGAGCAGTTCTTC. Translated, it gives CAIRKISGGGNEQFF.